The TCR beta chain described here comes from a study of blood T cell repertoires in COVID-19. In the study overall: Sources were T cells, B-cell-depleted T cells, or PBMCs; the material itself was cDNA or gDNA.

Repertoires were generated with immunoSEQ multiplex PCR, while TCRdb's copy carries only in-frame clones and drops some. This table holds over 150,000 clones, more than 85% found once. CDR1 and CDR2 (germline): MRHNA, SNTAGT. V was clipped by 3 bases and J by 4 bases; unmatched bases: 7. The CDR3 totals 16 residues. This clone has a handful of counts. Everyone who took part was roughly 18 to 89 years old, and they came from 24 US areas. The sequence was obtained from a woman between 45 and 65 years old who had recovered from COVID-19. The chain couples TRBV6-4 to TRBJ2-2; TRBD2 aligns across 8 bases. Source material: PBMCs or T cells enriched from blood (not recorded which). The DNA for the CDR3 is TGTGCCAGCAGTGAGTCGGGAGGGCCGGTCACCGGGGAGCTGTTTTTT. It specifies CASSESGGPVTGELFF.